This TCR beta chain was captured by sequencing in a study of T cells in Graves' hyperthyroidism and ophthalmopathy. The CDR3 runs 15 residues. Germline V gives CDR1 SGHRS, CDR2 YFSETQ. Trimming removed 0 bases from V and 1 base from J, with 8 bases in between. TCR beta CDR3 sequences were amplified from RNA transcripts. The study used the HTBI primer set for a first-round RT-PCR of the TCR CDR3. MiXCR, run by TCRdb on the multiplex PCR reads, gives a single entry per CDR3 protein. This table has about 500,000 distinct CDR3 sequences, about 16% appearing once. Each ophthalmopathy patient scored at least 3 on the Clinical Activity Score and at least 4 on NOSPECS grade, with duration under 3 months. Lactation, pregnancy, other autoimmune disease or uncontrolled infection led to exclusion of patients. Diagnoses were made from clinical symptoms, serum measures (thyroxine and TRAb), thyroid ultrasound and orbital computed tomography. The authors took PBMCs from 10 ml fresh peripheral blood.

The V and J genes are TRBV5-1 and TRBJ1-3; D gene unclear. The specimen was blood. This TCR came from a woman in her thirties with Graves' ophthalmopathy. CDR3 residues: CASSLAVGSGNTIYF. The CDR3 DNA reads as TGCGCCAGCAGCTTGGCCGTGGGATCTGGAAACACCATATATTTT.